This T cell receptor beta chain comes out of a study of cytomegalovirus exposure and HLA in healthy donors. Study conclusions and caveats: It is likely that the observed cluster of highly shared sequence variants was a sequencing artifact.

The CDR3 spans 21 residues. Germline V gene data show CDR1 as SNHLY and CDR2 as FYNNEI. V trimming: 4 bases; J trimming: 1 base; junction bases outside the gene matches: 20. 13 Jbeta primers and 60 Vbeta primers were used for the PCR. Assay used: immunoSEQ multiplex PCR; TCRdb lists only in-frame clones, some missing. The ten top clones account for approximately 6.4%, within a sample of about 190,000 clones. Comments on this clone: What it recognizes is unknown.

The chain employs TRBV2 and TRBJ2-1; 9 nucleotides agree with TRBD2. The TCR sequence derives from a man under 40 in good health and CMV-seronegative. Material: PBMCs. The CDR3 is CASSVGGLILTSGLSYNEQFF. CDR3 in DNA: TGTGCCAGCAGTGTGGGGGGTTTAATCCTGACTAGCGGATTATCCTACAATGAGCAGTTCTTC.